This TCR beta chain was identified in a study of cytomegalovirus exposure and HLA in healthy donors. Germline V gives CDR1 LNHDA, CDR2 SQIVND (reference sequence). The V gene end was trimmed by 5 bases and the J gene end by 7 bases; junction bases not matched to a gene: 10. CDR3 size: 15 residues. Concerning this clone: Its antigen is unidentified.

With 60 Vbeta and 13 Jbeta primers, the PCR was carried out. Profiling relied on immunoSEQ multiplex PCR, and the TCRdb table lists in-frame clones only, not all of them. Of around 150,000 clones listed, around four fifths are singletons. Study conclusions and caveats: Being productive about 90% or about 30% of the time was typical of most TCR beta V segments in an earlier analysis. Some highly shared sequence variants likely arose as a pipeline artifact.

The sample comprised PBMCs. This TCR was recovered from a woman aged 45-59 years in good health and CMV-seronegative. This sequence joins TRBV19 and TRBJ2-7; TRBD1 agrees at 11 bases. CDR3 nucleotides: TGTGCCAGTAGTTTCGGGACAGGGGGTTCTACGGAGCAGTACTTC. Translating gives CASSFGTGGSTEQYF.